This T cell receptor (beta chain) was identified in a study of beta chain features in type 1 diabetes. TCRB transcripts that were expressed got sequenced, as all of the isolated RNA had been reverse transcribed. Using immunoSEQ multiplex PCR, the repertoire was profiled, and TCRdb retains in-frame clones only, with some absent. Of 900,000 or so clones detected, about a sixth appear once; the ten largest clones hold 0.023%. V was cut by 9 bases and J by 7 bases, with 13 bases left in between. This CDR3 is built from 11 residues. The V gene's germline CDR1 is SGHAT and CDR2 FQNNGV. There are a few counts of this clone.

The sequencing sample was made of naive CD4+ T cells from blood. V and J are TRBV11-2 and TRBJ2-7; D is ambiguous. The clonotype was recovered from a woman in her late teens or twenties in good health. The CDR3 reads CASGGTREQYF. CDR3 bases: TGTGCCAGTGGCGGCACCCGGGAGCAGTACTTC.